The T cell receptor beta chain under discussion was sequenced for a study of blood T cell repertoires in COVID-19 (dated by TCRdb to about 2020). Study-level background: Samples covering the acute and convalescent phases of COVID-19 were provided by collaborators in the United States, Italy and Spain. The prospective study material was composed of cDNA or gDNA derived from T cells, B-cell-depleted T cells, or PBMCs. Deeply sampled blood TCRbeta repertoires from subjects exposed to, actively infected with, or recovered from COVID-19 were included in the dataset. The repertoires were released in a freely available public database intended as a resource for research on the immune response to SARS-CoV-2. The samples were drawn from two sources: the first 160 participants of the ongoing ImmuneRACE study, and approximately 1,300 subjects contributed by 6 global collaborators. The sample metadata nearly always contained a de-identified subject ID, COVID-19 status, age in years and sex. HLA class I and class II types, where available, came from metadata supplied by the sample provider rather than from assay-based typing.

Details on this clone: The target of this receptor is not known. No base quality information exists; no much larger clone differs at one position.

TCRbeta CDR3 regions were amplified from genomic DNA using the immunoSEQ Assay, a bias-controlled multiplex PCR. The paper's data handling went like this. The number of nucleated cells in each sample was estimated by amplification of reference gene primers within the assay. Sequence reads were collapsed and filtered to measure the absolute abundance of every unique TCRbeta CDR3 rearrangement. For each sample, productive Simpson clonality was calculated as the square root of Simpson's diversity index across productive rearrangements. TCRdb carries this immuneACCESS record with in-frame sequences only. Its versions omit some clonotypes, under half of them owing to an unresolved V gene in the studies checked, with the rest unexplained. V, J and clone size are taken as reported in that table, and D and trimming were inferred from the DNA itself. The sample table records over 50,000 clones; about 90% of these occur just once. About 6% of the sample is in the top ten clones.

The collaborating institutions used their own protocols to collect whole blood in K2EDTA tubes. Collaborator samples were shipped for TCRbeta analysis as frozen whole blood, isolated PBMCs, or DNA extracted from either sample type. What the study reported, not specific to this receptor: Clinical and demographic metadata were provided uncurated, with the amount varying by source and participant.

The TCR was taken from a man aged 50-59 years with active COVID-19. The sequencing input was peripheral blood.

For the CDR3, the sequence is CASSRSPGTSSRETQYF. The sequenced DNA: TGTGCCAGCAGCAGAAGCCCCGGGACTAGCTCTCGAGAGACCCAGTACTTC. Here the chain combines TRBV9 and TRBJ2-5, and 9 bases in between align with TRBD2. Trimming accounts for 4 bases at V and 4 bases at J, while the number of junction bases matched to no gene is 14. The CDR3 goes from the cysteine to the phenylalanine over 17 residues. Just CDR3 DNA is preserved here, 51 bases in frame from base 1. Via the germline V gene, CDR1 is SGDLS and CDR2 YYNGEE.